This T cell receptor (beta chain) was captured in a study of T cells in Graves' hyperthyroidism and ophthalmopathy. There are many counts of this clonotype. What was amplified from RNA transcripts were TCR beta CDR3 regions. Carried out on the TCR CDR3, a first-round RT-PCR used the HTBI primer set. TCRdb recomputed calls from the multiplex PCR reads with MiXCR, one row per CDR3 protein. Of about 290,000 distinct CDR3 sequences in the sample, over 12% were seen once. The CDR3 sequence is 15 residues long. CDR1 LGHDT and CDR2 YNNKEL come from the germline V gene (reference sequence). Trimming shortened V by 3 bases and J by 0 bases, and 9 bases separated the two germline ends.

This TCR came from a woman aged 45 to 65 with Graves' hyperthyroidism that later progressed to Graves' ophthalmopathy. The chain couples TRBV3-1 to TRBJ2-1, with a possible D match to TRBD2 (5 bases). Material: blood. CDR3 sequence: CASSQGSYSYNEQFF. CDR3 coding DNA: TGTGCCAGCAGCCAGGGGAGCTACTCCTACAATGAGCAGTTCTTC.